This T cell receptor (beta chain) was captured by sequencing in a study of blood T cell repertoires in COVID-19. About the study: Sources were T cells, B-cell-depleted T cells, or PBMCs; the material itself was cDNA or gDNA.

Assay: immunoSEQ multiplex PCR; the TCRdb copy retains only in-frame clones and omits some. The sample records over 55,000 clones, around 87% being singletons. The V gene end was trimmed by 1 base and the J gene end by 3 bases; junction bases not matched to a gene: 7. Germline V gene data show CDR1 as MGHRA and CDR2 as YSYEKL. The CDR3 runs to 17 residues. V usage is TRBV4-1 and J usage is TRBJ1-2; TRBD1 matches at 11 bases. This receptor was identified in a man aged 45-60 years with active COVID-19. Sequenced: peripheral blood. DNA of the CDR3: TGCGCCAGCAGCCAAGGGACAGGGGGCGCGGGTTACTATGGCTACACCTTC. It encodes CASSQGTGGAGYYGYTF.